The 8 T cell receptor beta chains reported below all come from one sample, sequenced in a study of T cells in Graves' hyperthyroidism and ophthalmopathy (dated by TCRdb to about 2019). Receptors were amplified or captured by multiplex PCR. The reads were generated on an Illumina HiSeq 2000. Amplification of TCR beta CDR3 regions was carried out from RNA transcripts. A first-round RT-PCR of the TCR CDR3 used the HTBI primer set with the Qiagen OneStep RT-PCR kit. TCRdb reprocessed the public reads (quality trimming at Q25 with fastp, clone calling with MiXCR) and kept in-frame beta chains. All rows with the same CDR3 protein become a single entry with the most common DNA and genes. For this sample the table gives about 58,000 distinct CDR3 sequences, of which 49% were detected only once. Roughly 12% of the sample is taken by the ten largest. Source material: blood. Receptor source: a young woman with Graves' ophthalmopathy.

This clonotype was observed many times. V and J are TRBV4-2 and TRBJ1-4, with D tentatively TRBD1 (6 bases). This CDR3 comprises 16 residues. V lost 3 bases, J lost 7 bases, and 18 bases lay in between. Germline loops: CDR1 LGHNA, CDR2 YNFKEQ. The CDR3 protein is CASSQGRGGGSEKLFF. Here the CDR3 DNA reads TGTGCCAGCAGCCAGGGCAGAGGGGGAGGAAGTGAAAAACTGTTTTTT.

This clonotype has ten or more counts. This chain joins TRBV6-5 and TRBJ2-1, with TRBD2 matching over 9 bases. CDR3 length: 17 amino acids. Germline-derived CDR1 and CDR2 are MNHEY and SVGAGI. V shed 4 bases and J 7 bases; nucleotides not matched to a gene: 14. The CDR3 nucleotides are TGTGCCAGCAGTTTCCTCCTTGCGGGAGGGCCCAGGAATGAGCAGTTCTTC. It is translated as CASSFLLAGGPRNEQFF.

This clonotype occurred many times. The chain recombines TRBV7-9 with TRBJ1-4, with 9 bases matching TRBD1. V was pared by 6 bases and J by 0 bases, with 11 bases of the junction left unmatched. CDR3 length equals 18 residues. CDR1 and CDR2 (germline): SEHNR, FQNEAQ (reference sequence). The CDR3 DNA is TGTGCCAGCAGTCTGGGACAGGGACGAGGGGCAACTAATGAAAAACTGTTTTTT. Its translation: CASSLGQGRGATNEKLFF.

V is TRBV7-6 and J is TRBJ2-1; D gene ambiguous. The CDR3 extends over 11 amino acids. The germline V gene has CDR1 SGHVS and CDR2 FNYEAQ. The germline V and J ends were trimmed by 3 bases and 9 bases, with 6 bases remaining between them. The CDR3 sequence is CASSFSTEQFF. Written as DNA, the CDR3 is TGTGCCAGCAGCTTTAGTACTGAGCAGTTCTTC.

This clonotype was seen repeatedly, ten times or more. Given a much more abundant clone one base away, this may be a read error. No DNA is shown, since the ends of the CDR3 on it are uncertain; the CDR3 is the one TCRdb lists. CDR3 sequence: CSVGQGINQPRHF. This rearrangement joins TRBV29-1 to TRBJ1-5; TRBD1 is the table's D call, not checked against the DNA. The CDR3 is 13 amino acids long, termini counted. Germline lookup yields CDR1 SQVTM and CDR2 ANQGSEA.

The V call is TRBV9, the J call TRBJ2-5; 13 bases line up with TRBD2. Germline-derived CDR1 and CDR2 are SGDLS and YYNGEE. CDR3 length: 17 residues. V was clipped by 4 bases and J by 1 base; unmatched bases: 7. CDR3 nucleotide sequence: TGTGCCAGCAGCCCGACTAGCGGGGGGCTACGCCAAGAGACCCAGTACTTC. Its translation is CASSPTSGGLRQETQYF.

The CDR3 DNA is TGTGCCAGCAGACAAAGAACACAAGAGACCCAGTACTTC. Protein: CASRQRTQETQYF. The J gene is TRBJ2-5, the V gene TRBV7-2, with D hard to call. V dropped 6 bases and J dropped 2 bases, with 10 bases sitting between them. The CDR3 spans 13 residues. Germline lookup yields CDR1 SGHTA and CDR2 FQGNSA.

This CDR3 is CSARRGSNTGELFF. For the CDR3, the DNA is TGCAGTGCTAGACGGGGCTCGAACACCGGGGAGCTGTTTTTT. The chain joins TRBV20-1 to TRBJ2-2; D tentatively fits TRBD1 or TRBD2 (5 bases each). The germline CDR1 and CDR2 sequences are DFQATT and SNEGSKA (reference sequence). CDR3 length equals 14 residues. Trimming left V 2 bases short and J 0 bases short, with 7 bases between.